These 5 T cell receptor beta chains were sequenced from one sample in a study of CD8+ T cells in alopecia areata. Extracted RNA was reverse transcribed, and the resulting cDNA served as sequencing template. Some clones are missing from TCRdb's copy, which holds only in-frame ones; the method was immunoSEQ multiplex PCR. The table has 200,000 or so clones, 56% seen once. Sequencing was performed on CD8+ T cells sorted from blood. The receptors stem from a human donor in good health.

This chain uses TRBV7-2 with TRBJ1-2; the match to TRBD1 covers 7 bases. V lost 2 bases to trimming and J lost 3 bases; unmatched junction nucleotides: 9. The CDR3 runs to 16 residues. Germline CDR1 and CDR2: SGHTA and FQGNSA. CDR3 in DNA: TGTGCCAGCAGCTTACGTGCCGACAGGGCAGACTATGGCTACACCTTC. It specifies CASSLRADRADYGYTF.

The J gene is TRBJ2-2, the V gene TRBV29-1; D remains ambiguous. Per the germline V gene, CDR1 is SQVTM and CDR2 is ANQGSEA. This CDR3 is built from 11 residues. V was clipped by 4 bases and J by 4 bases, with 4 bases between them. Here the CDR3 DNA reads TGCAGCGTTGGTGCCACCGGGGAGCTGTTTTTT. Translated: CSVGATGELFF.

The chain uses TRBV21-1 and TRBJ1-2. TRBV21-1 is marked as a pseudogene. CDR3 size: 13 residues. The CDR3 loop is CASSLGAGDGYTF. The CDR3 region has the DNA TGTGCCAGCAGCTTAGGGGCGGGGGACGGCTACACCTTC.

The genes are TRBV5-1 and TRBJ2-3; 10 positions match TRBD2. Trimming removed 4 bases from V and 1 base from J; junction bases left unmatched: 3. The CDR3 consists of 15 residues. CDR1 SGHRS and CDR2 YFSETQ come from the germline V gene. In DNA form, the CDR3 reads TGCGCCAGCAGCGGAGGGACTAGCGGCACAGATACGCAGTATTTT. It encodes CASSGGTSGTDTQYF.

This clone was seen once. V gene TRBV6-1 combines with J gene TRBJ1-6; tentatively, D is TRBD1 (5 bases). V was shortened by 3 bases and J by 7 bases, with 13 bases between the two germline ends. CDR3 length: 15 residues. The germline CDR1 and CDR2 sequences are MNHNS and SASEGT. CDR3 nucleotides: TGTGCCAGCAGTGATGTGGGGGACCCCAATTCACCCCTCCACTTT. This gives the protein CASSDVGDPNSPLHF.